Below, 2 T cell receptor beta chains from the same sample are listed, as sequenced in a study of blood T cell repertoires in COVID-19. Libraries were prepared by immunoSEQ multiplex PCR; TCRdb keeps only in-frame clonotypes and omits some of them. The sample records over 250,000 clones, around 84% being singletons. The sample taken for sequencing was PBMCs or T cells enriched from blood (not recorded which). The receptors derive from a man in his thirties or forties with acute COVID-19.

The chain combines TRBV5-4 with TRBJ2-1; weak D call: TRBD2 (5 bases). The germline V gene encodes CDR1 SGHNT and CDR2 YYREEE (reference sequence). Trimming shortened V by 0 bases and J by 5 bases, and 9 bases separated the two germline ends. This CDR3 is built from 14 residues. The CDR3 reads CASSLALRDNEQFF. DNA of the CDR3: TGTGCCAGCAGCTTGGCCTTGAGGGACAATGAGCAGTTCTTC. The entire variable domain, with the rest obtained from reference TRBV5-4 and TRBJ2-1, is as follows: ETGVTQSPTHLIKTRGQQVTLRCSSQSGHNTVSWYQQALGQGPQFIFQYYREEENGRGNFPPRFSGLQFPNYSSELNVNALELDDSALYLCASSLALRDNEQFFGPGTRLTVL.

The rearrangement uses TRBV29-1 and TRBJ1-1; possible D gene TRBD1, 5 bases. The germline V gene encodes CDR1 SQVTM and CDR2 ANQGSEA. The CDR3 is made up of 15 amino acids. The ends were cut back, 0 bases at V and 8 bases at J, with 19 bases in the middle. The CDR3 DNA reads TGCAGCGTTGAAGATGGGGCGAGAAACCCGAGAGAAGCTTTCTTT. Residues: CSVEDGARNPREAFF.